The present T cell receptor (beta chain) was sequenced within a study of blood T cell repertoires in COVID-19 (dated by TCRdb to 2018 to 2020). About the full investigation: Samples covering the acute and convalescent phases of COVID-19 were provided by collaborators in the United States, Italy and Spain. The prospective study material was composed of cDNA or gDNA derived from T cells, B-cell-depleted T cells, or PBMCs. Deeply sampled blood TCRbeta repertoires from subjects exposed to, actively infected with, or recovered from COVID-19 were included in the dataset. The repertoires were made available in a free public database intended to serve as a resource for research on the immune response to SARS-CoV-2. Samples were obtained from the ongoing ImmuneRACE study (first 160 participants) and from 1,254 subjects provided by 6 global collaborators. The sample metadata nearly always contained a de-identified subject ID, COVID-19 status, age in years and sex. Where available, HLA class I and class II types were taken from metadata supplied by the sample provider and were not determined by assay-based typing.

At the junction V is shortened by 1 base and J by 6 bases, with 8 bases in between. The CDR3 spans 12 residues, from the cysteine through the phenylalanine. Kept here is only the CDR3 DNA, which spans 36 bases and is read in frame from base 1. Reading the germline V gene (reference sequence) gives CDR1 SGHNT and CDR2 YYREEE. The immunoSEQ Assay, a bias-controlled multiplex PCR, was used to amplify TCRbeta CDR3 regions from genomic DNA. The authors' analysis ran thus. Within the assay, amplification of reference gene primers was used to estimate how many nucleated cells each sample contained. Sequence reads were collapsed and filtered to measure the absolute abundance of every unique TCRbeta CDR3 rearrangement. For each sample, productive Simpson clonality was calculated as the square root of Simpson's diversity index across productive rearrangements. The table was pulled from immuneACCESS by TCRdb, which kept in-frame rearrangements only. Such tables lose some clones; where checked, under half of the loss comes from unresolved V genes, and the rest has no known cause. Clone size and the V and J calls come from that table; the DNA yielded D and trimming. The sample table lists fewer than 85,000 clones, about 90% of them with a count of one. The biggest ten clones account for 8.5% of the sample.

Regarding this clone: The clone's antigen remains unknown. No quality values exist for individual bases; no much larger clone is one base distant.

Beyond this particular receptor, the publication reports: How much clinical and demographic metadata was included differed by source and by participant, and the metadata was provided uncurated.

Each collaborating institution followed its own protocols to collect whole blood in K2EDTA tubes. Collaborator samples were shipped for TCRbeta analysis as frozen whole blood, isolated PBMCs, or DNA extracted from either sample type. The sample was peripheral blood. The TCR sequence derives from a human donor in a cohort sampled during active COVID-19. This receptor chain uses TRBV5-4 and TRBJ2-7; TRBD1 is perhaps the D gene, given 6 matching bases. The CDR3 loop reads CASSLKDSEQYF. The sequence in DNA is TGTGCCAGCAGCTTGAAGGACAGCGAGCAGTACTTC. Full variable domain (CDR3 extended with the reference TRBV5-4 and TRBJ2-7 proteins): ETGVTQSPTHLIKTRGQQVTLRCSSQSGHNTVSWYQQALGQGPQFIFQYYREEENGRGNFPPRFSGLQFPNYSSELNVNALELDDSALYLCASSLKDSEQYFGPGTRLTVT.